This entry is about one TCR beta chain. In the authors' methods: Researchers report that nucleated cell counts were estimated from reference gene primer amplification. Profiling relied on immunoSEQ multiplex PCR, and the TCRdb table lists in-frame clones only, not all of them. The DNA was the basis for D and trimming; V, J and clone size are from that table. The data show 170,000 or so clones, with around 79% seen just once and roughly 28% held by the top ten. The data derive from a study of blood T cell repertoires in COVID-19. Deletions cut 7 bases from V and 6 bases from J, with 13 bases between. CDR1 MNHEY and CDR2 SVGAGI come from the germline V gene. The CDR3 contains 13 residues.

The receptor was derived from a woman between 70 and 85 years old with acute or convalescent COVID-19. The source material was peripheral blood. The V gene is TRBV6-5, the J gene TRBJ1-5; no clear D gene. CDR3 sequence: CASTGGFVQPQHF. DNA of the CDR3: TGTGCCAGCACCGGAGGGTTCGTTCAGCCCCAGCATTTT.